What follows describes a single T cell receptor beta chain. The target antigen is unknown. This specimen comes from a study of siplizumab effects on memory and regulatory T cells. Study observations and caveats: Many proliferating CD4+ or CD8+ clones remained unclassified. Roughly 75-95% of them could not be assigned either a naive or a memory phenotype. The alloresponse seemed to draw substantially on naive T cells, which appeared more diverse than memory cells.

Germline V gene lookup returns CDR1 WNHNN and CDR2 SYGVQD (reference sequence). The trim removed 2 bases at V and 4 bases at J, leaving 5 bases unmatched. This CDR3 spans 16 amino acids. The table came from immunoSEQ multiplex PCR; TCRdb's copy has only in-frame clones and leaves some out. The sample comprises approximately 50,000 clones, about 94% of which are singletons, and roughly 18% rests with the top ten. Sequences were obtained from CD8+ T cells sorted from blood. The chain combines TRBV10-1 with TRBJ2-3; the match to TRBD2 covers 11 bases. The sequence was collected from a human donor in good health. CDR3 nucleotides: TGCGCCAGCAGTGAGACTAGCGGGAGAGCTTCAGATACGCAGTATTTT. Translating gives CASSETSGRASDTQYF.